Each of the 7 T cell receptor beta chains below was sequenced from the same sample in a study of blood T cells in healthy people across ages. Then a second PCR, running about 7 to 11 cycles, was carried out with a sample-barcoded 5' primer and a J-beta primer mix. TCRdb re-derived calls from the 5' RACE reads in MiXCR, one entry per CDR3 protein. The data show 1.5 million to 2 million distinct CDR3 sequences, about 50% seen once. Material: blood. Source of these receptors: a middle-aged woman in good health.

The gene calls are TRBV4-1 and TRBJ1-4, with a possible D match to TRBD1 (6 bases). V lost 3 bases to trimming and J lost 8 bases, with 16 bases between them. Germline V gives CDR1 MGHRA, CDR2 YSYEKL. This CDR3 region has 15 residues. The CDR3 sequence: CASSQNQGSREKLFF. In nucleotides, the CDR3 is TGCGCCAGCAGCCAGAACCAGGGGAGCAGGGAAAAACTGTTTTTT.

The chain carries TRBV3-1 and TRBJ2-4; either TRBD1 or TRBD2 may supply D (5 bases each). The V gene's germline CDR1 is LGHDT and CDR2 YNNKEL (reference sequence). Trimming stripped 4 bases from V and 6 bases from J, with 13 bases between. The CDR3 runs to 14 residues. The CDR3 bases are TGTGCCAGCAGCCGAGTCGGGACCGGAAACATTCAGTACTTC. Protein: CASSRVGTGNIQYF. Supplemented by reference TRBV3-1 and TRBJ2-4, the full variable domain reads DTAVSQTPKYLVTQMGNDKSIKCEQNLGHDTMYWYKQDSKKFLKIMFSYNNKELIINETVPNRFSPKSPDKAHLNLHINSLELGDSAVYFCASSRVGTGNIQYFGAGTRLSVL.

This clonotype showed up many times. The rearrangement uses TRBV12-3 or TRBV12-4 and TRBJ2-7, with D possibly matching TRBD1 (5 bases). This CDR3 has 14 amino acids. The V end was cut by 6 bases, the J end by 0 bases, with 12 bases between. DNA of the CDR3: TGTGCCAGCAGCCCAAGGACACCCTCCTACGAGCAGTACTTC. Residues: CASSPRTPSYEQYF.

This clonotype has a single count. In DNA form, the CDR3 reads TGTGCCAGCAGTTTATTTTCTAACGTGGGATGGGAGACCCAGTACTTC. This encodes CASSLFSNVGWETQYF. The chain carries TRBV28 and TRBJ2-5; no clear D gene. The CDR3 is 16 amino acids. Trimming left V 1 base short and J 5 bases short, with 17 bases between. Per the germline V gene, CDR1 is MDHEN and CDR2 is SYDVKM.

This clonotype occurred a few times. The V gene is TRBV6-1, the J gene TRBJ2-2; 14 bases line up with TRBD2. V dropped 3 bases and J dropped 6; count of bases not matched to a gene: 0. Germline values: CDR1 MNHNS, CDR2 SASEGT. The CDR3 has 15 residues. The CDR3 here is CASSEGLAGAGELFF. Written as DNA, the CDR3 is TGTGCCAGCAGTGAGGGACTAGCGGGGGCCGGGGAGCTGTTTTTT.

Regarding this clonotype: With a much larger clone just one base away, this may be a read error. This rearrangement joins TRBV4-1 to TRBJ2-1, with D tentatively TRBD1 (7 bases). Germline V gives CDR1 MGHRA, CDR2 YSYEKL. V was clipped by 0 bases and J by 0 bases, with 12 bases between them. This CDR3 region has 17 residues. This CDR3 is CASSQEGQGGSYNEQFF. In nucleotides, the CDR3 is TGCGCCAGCAGCCAAGAAGGGCAGGGGGGCTCCTACAATGAGCAGTTCTTC.

V usage is TRBV25-1 and J usage is TRBJ2-5, with D maybe TRBD2 (6 bases). Trimming stripped 6 bases from V and 5 bases from J, with 16 bases between. Germline CDR1 and CDR2: MGHDK and SYGVNS. The CDR3 has 14 amino acids. CDR3 DNA: TGTGCCAGCAGCCCCGGGACTCTAAGCGAGACCCAGTACTTC. This codes for CASSPGTLSETQYF.